This T cell receptor beta chain appears in the sequencing data of a study of breast tumors, draining lymph nodes, adjacent tissues. In this sample, this clonotype turned up many times. What it recognizes is unknown. TCRdb itself ran the multiplex PCR reads through MiXCR, one entry per CDR3 protein. The sample holds about 300,000 distinct CDR3 sequences; under 35% are singletons and the top ten take 0.85% to 1.3%. The CDR3 loop spans 16 amino acids. V shed 7 bases and J 2 bases; nucleotides not matched to a gene: 12. Germline V gives CDR1 ENHRY, CDR2 SYGVKD. Samples came from axillary lymph nodes draining the breast cancer. Findings and limits, study-wide: Data fit most tumor T cells coming from lymph node, expanding in tumor. Luminal-like breast cancer showed significantly greater tumor-nontumor repertoire similarity than basal-like breast cancer did.

The gene calls are TRBV10-3 and TRBJ2-5; 8 positions match TRBD2. Source material: axillary lymph node tissue. The TCR sequence derives from a female donor with breast cancer. Some clones in this sample may be carry-over from other donors' samples. The CDR3 nucleotides read TGTGCCATCAAGATGGGCGGGGGGCGGAATCAAGAGACCCAGTACTTC. Translation gives CAIKMGGGRNQETQYF.